The present TCR beta chain was sequenced within a study of shared clonotypes between healthy human individuals. The naive CD8 population came from CD45RO-negative cells selected for CCR7, without terminally differentiated effector memory CD45RA+ cells. Germline V gene lookup returns CDR1 PRHDT and CDR2 FYEKMQ (reference sequence). The CDR3 is made up of 12 amino acids. Losses at the gene ends were 6 bases for V and 6 bases for J; bases not matched to a gene: 0. TCRdb keeps only in-frame clones here, not all; method: immunoSEQ multiplex PCR. The sample has about 1.9 million clones, 85% to 95% seen once.

The source of this sequence is a man aged 18 to 29 in good health. Some clones in this sample may be carry-over from other donors' samples. Sample: naive CD8+ T cells from PBMCs. The chain links TRBV13 to TRBJ2-2, with 8 positions matching TRBD1. This chain's CDR3 is CASRTGAGELFF. CDR3 DNA: TGTGCCAGCAGGACAGGGGCCGGGGAGCTGTTTTTT.